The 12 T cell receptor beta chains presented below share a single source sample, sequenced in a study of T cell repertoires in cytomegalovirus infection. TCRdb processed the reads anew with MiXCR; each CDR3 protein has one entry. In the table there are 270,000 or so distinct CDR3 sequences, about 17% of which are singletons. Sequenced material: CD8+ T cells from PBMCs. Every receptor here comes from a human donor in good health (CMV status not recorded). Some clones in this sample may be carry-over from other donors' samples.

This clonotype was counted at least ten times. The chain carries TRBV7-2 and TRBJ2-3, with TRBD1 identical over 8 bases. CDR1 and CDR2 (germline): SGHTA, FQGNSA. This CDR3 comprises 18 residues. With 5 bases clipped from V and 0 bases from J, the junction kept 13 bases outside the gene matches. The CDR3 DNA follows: TGTGCCAGCAGCCCCAACAGGGGGACGGTCCGTAGCACAGATACGCAGTATTTT. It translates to CASSPNRGTVRSTDTQYF.

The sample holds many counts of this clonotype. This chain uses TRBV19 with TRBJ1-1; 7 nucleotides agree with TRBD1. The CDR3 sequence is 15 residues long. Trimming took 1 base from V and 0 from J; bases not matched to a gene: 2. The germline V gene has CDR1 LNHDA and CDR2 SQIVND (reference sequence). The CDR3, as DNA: TGTGCCAGTAGTATAGTTGGGACAGTGAACACTGAAGCTTTCTTT. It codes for CASSIVGTVNTEAFF.

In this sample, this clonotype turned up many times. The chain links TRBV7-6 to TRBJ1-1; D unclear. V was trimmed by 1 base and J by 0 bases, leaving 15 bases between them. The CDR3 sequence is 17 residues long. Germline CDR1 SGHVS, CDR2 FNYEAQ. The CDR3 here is CASSLVADGGLNTEAFF. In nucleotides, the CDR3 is TGTGCCAGCAGCTTAGTAGCCGACGGTGGGCTGAACACTGAAGCTTTCTTT.

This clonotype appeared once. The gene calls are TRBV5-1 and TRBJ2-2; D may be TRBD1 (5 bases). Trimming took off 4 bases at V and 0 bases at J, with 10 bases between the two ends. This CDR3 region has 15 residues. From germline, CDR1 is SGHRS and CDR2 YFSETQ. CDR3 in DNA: TGCGCCAGCAGCCCCCTAGGGGCGAACACCGGGGAGCTGTTTTTT. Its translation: CASSPLGANTGELFF.

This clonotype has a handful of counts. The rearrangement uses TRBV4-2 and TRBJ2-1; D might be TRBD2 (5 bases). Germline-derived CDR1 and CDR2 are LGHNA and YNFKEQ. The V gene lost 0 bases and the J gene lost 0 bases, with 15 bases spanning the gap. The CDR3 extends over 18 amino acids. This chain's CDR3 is CASSQEYFSTSSYNEQFF. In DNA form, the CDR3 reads TGTGCCAGCAGCCAAGAATATTTCAGCACTAGCTCCTACAATGAGCAGTTCTTC.

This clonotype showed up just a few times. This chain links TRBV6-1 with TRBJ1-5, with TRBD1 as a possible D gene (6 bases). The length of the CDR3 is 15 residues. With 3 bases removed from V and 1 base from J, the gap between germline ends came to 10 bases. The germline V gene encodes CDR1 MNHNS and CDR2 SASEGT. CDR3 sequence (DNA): TGTGCCAGCAGTGATAACAGGGCGAGCAATCAGCCCCAGCATTTT. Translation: CASSDNRASNQPQHF.

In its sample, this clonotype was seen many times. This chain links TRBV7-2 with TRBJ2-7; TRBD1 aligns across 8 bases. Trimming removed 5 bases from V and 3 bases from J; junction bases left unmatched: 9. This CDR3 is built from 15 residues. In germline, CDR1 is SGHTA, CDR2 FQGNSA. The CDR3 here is CASSVGLGQGYEQYF. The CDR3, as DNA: TGTGCCAGCAGCGTAGGCCTAGGACAGGGCTACGAGCAGTACTTC.

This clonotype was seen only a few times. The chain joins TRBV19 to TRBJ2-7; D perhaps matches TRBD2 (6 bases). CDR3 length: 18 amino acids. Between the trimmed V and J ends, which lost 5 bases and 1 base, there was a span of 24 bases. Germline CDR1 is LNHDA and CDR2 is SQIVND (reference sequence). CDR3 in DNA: TGTGCCAGTAGTCCCTTCGGACGCCAGTCGGGGAGGTCCTACGAGCAGTACTTC. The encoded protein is CASSPFGRQSGRSYEQYF.

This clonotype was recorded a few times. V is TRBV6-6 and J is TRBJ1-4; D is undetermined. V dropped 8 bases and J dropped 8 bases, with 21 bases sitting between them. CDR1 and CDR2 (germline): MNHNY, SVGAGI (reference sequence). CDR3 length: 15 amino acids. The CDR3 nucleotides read TGTGCCAGCCTTCATCAGGACGGCGGTAAAGAAAAACTGTTTTTT. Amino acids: CASLHQDGGKEKLFF.

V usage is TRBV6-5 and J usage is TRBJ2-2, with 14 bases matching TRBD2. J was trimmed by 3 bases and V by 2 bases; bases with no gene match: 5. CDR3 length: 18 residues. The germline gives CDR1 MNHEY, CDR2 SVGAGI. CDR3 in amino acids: CASSYASGLAGDTGELFF. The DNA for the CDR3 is TGTGCCAGCAGTTACGCCTCGGGACTAGCGGGGGACACCGGGGAGCTGTTTTTT.

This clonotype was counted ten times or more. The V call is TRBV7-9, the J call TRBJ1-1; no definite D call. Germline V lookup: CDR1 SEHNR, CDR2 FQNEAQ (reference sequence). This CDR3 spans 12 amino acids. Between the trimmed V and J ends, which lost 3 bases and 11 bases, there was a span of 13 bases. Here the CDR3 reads CASSLGPFGAFF. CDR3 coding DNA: TGTGCCAGCAGCTTGGGCCCTTTCGGGGCTTTCTTT.

This chain's CDR3 is CASNLAGMGESGNTIYF. In DNA, the CDR3 is TGTGCCAGCAACCTAGCCGGCATGGGGGAATCTGGAAACACCATATATTTT. This chain connects TRBV11-2 to TRBJ1-3, with TRBD1 as a possible D gene (5 bases). The CDR3 is made up of 17 amino acids. Germline CDR1 and CDR2: SGHAT and FQNNGV. The germline V and J ends were trimmed by 7 bases and 1 base, with 20 bases remaining between them.